These 14 T cell receptor beta chains were all obtained from the same sample, sequenced in a study of T cells after yellow fever vaccination. TCRdb recomputed calls from the 5' RACE reads with MiXCR, one row per CDR3 protein. The repertoire holds some 420,000 distinct CDR3 sequences, with roughly a sixth as singletons. The sample consisted of PBMCs, taken before the yellow fever booster vaccination. All receptors derive from a man younger than 35 who received the YFV17D yellow fever vaccine.

In its sample, this clonotype ranks as medium-sized (0.01 to 0.1%). V usage is TRBV20-1 and J usage is TRBJ2-1; 7 bases line up with TRBD2. CDR1 and CDR2 (germline): DFQATT, SNEGSKA (reference sequence). J gave up 4 bases and V 6 bases, and 9 bases lay outside the gene matches. The CDR3 extends over 14 amino acids. The CDR3 here is CSAKNSGGYNEQFF. CDR3 coding DNA: TGCAGTGCCAAGAACTCGGGGGGATACAATGAGCAGTTCTTC.

The J gene is TRBJ2-6, the V gene TRBV3-1; a weak D match, TRBD1 (6 bases). The germline CDR1 and CDR2 sequences are LGHDT and YNNKEL (reference sequence). The CDR3 runs to 17 residues. The V end lost 4 bases, the J end lost 1 base, and 14 bases lay between the germline ends. This CDR3 reads CASSREYRESGANVLTF. CDR3 nucleotide sequence: TGTGCCAGCAGCCGAGAGTACAGGGAGTCTGGGGCCAACGTCCTGACTTTC.

There are a few counts of this clonotype. The chain recombines TRBV20-1 with TRBJ1-2; TRBD1 agrees at 11 bases. The CDR3 runs 15 residues. With 0 bases clipped from V and 8 bases from J, the junction kept 8 bases outside the gene matches. Germline V gene sequence: CDR1 DFQATT, CDR2 SNEGSKA (reference sequence). The CDR3 reads CSARDTGQGARGYTF. CDR3 DNA sequence: TGCAGTGCTAGAGATACAGGACAGGGGGCACGGGGCTACACCTTC.

The chain combines TRBV18 with TRBJ1-2, with 10 nucleotides matching TRBD1. There are 13 residues in the CDR3. With V trimmed by 3 bases and J by 8 bases, 3 bases remained unmatched. Germline CDR1 reads KGHSH; CDR2 reads LQKENI. CDR3 bases: TGTGCCAGCTCACCCGGGACAGGGGTCGGCTACACCTTC. As protein: CASSPGTGVGYTF.

The gene calls are TRBV12-3 or TRBV12-4 and TRBJ2-1; D tentatively reads TRBD1 or TRBD2 (5 bases each). Trimming pared 10 bases from V and 5 bases from J, leaving 12 bases between. The length of the CDR3 is 12 residues. The CDR3 sequence: CATGAENNEQFF. The CDR3 nucleotides are TGTGCCACCGGGGCAGAAAACAATGAGCAGTTCTTC.

The chain carries TRBV6-2 or TRBV6-3 and TRBJ2-3; D might be TRBD1 or TRBD2, each matching 6 bases. CDR1 is MNHEY, CDR2 SVGEGT, per germline. The CDR3 covers 15 residues. V lost 6 bases to trimming and J lost 4 bases, with 17 bases between them. CDR3 DNA sequence: TGTGCCAGCAGCAGGGGCGGGGAAGGAGCAGATACGCAGTATTTT. Its translation is CASSRGGEGADTQYF.

V usage is TRBV5-1 and J usage is TRBJ1-1, with 7 bases fitting TRBD1. The J segment lost 10 bases and the V segment lost 1 base, leaving 10 bases of the junction unmatched. The CDR3 extends over 14 amino acids. CDR1 and CDR2 (germline): SGHRS, YFSETQ. The CDR3 DNA sequence: TGCGCCAGCAGCTTGAGGCCCAGGGGGGAGAGAGCTTTCTTT. Its translation: CASSLRPRGERAFF.

This clonotype turned up a few times. The gene calls are TRBV12-3 or TRBV12-4 and TRBJ2-3, with D unclear. With 6 bases removed from V and 4 bases from J, the gap between germline ends came to 11 bases. There are 13 residues in the CDR3. CDR3 in amino acids: CASSPHSADTQYF. CDR3 bases: TGTGCCAGCAGCCCCCACAGTGCAGATACGCAGTATTTT.

This clonotype was seen a few times. V gene TRBV4-2 combines with J gene TRBJ2-5, with 10 bases matching TRBD2. The CDR3 contains 19 residues. The ends lost 1 base at V and 5 bases at J; junction bases unmatched: 16. CDR1 and CDR2 from the germline V gene are LGHNA and YNFKEQ. CDR3: CASSQVFVLAGSSGETQYF. CDR3 DNA sequence: TGTGCCAGCAGCCAAGTGTTTGTACTAGCGGGGTCGTCGGGGGAGACCCAGTACTTC.

This chain uses TRBV20-1 with TRBJ2-3; no clear D gene. The V gene lost 1 base and the J gene lost 4 bases, with 15 bases spanning the gap. The CDR3 extends over 15 amino acids. Germline CDR1 and CDR2: DFQATT and SNEGSKA (reference sequence). The CDR3 region has the DNA TGCAGTGCTAGAGTATTTGGGAACAGTGCAGATACGCAGTATTTT. This sequence encodes CSARVFGNSADTQYF.

The chain combines TRBV7-9 with TRBJ2-4; 8 nucleotides align to TRBD1. CDR1 and CDR2 from the germline V gene are SEHNR and FQNEAQ (reference sequence). The J segment lost 9 bases and the V segment lost 0 bases, leaving 7 bases of the junction unmatched. The CDR3 loop spans 15 amino acids. The CDR3 DNA follows: TGTGCCAGCAGCTTAGCGACAGGGGCTCAAGGCATTCAGTACTTC. Protein: CASSLATGAQGIQYF.

The genes are TRBV20-1 and TRBJ1-1; 9 bases are shared with TRBD1. V dropped 1 base and J dropped 5; count of bases not matched to a gene: 11. The CDR3 sequence is 16 residues long. Germline lookup yields CDR1 DFQATT and CDR2 SNEGSKA (reference sequence). CDR3 nucleotide sequence: TGCAGTGCTAGAGTCTACCCCGGGACAGGGAAGACTGAAGCTTTCTTT. Translation gives CSARVYPGTGKTEAFF.

This clonotype was detected a few times. The genes are TRBV20-1 and TRBJ2-7; 9 nucleotides line up with TRBD2. The V gene end was trimmed by 0 bases and the J gene end by 4 bases; junction bases not matched to a gene: 4. Germline V gene lookup returns CDR1 DFQATT and CDR2 SNEGSKA (reference sequence). This CDR3 contains 14 residues. Here the CDR3 reads CSAREGSGGYEQYF. For the CDR3, the DNA is TGCAGTGCTAGAGAAGGTAGCGGGGGTTACGAGCAGTACTTC.

The rearrangement uses TRBV4-1 and TRBJ2-5; no definite D call. Germline loops: CDR1 MGHRA, CDR2 YSYEKL. The V end lost 3 bases, the J end lost 2 bases, and 13 bases lay between the germline ends. CDR3 length equals 15 residues. The CDR3 sequence is CASSHPPVGQETQYF. For the CDR3, the DNA is TGCGCCAGCAGCCATCCCCCCGTCGGTCAAGAGACCCAGTACTTC.